This T cell receptor (beta chain) was obtained from a study of blood T cell repertoires in COVID-19 (dated by TCRdb to the early 2020s). A note on the overall study: The collaborator samples originated in the United States, Italy and Spain and spanned the acute and convalescent phases of COVID-19. The prospective study material was composed of cDNA or gDNA derived from T cells, B-cell-depleted T cells, or PBMCs. Subjects who had been exposed to COVID-19, were actively infected with it, or had recovered from it provided the deeply sampled blood TCRbeta repertoires that made up the dataset. The repertoires were released in a freely available public database meant as a resource for research on the immune response to SARS-CoV-2. The samples were drawn from two sources: the first 160 participants of the ongoing ImmuneRACE study, and 1,254 subjects contributed by 6 global collaborators. The sample metadata nearly always contained a de-identified subject ID, COVID-19 status, age in years and sex. Where available, HLA class I and class II types were obtained from metadata supplied by the sample provider rather than from assay-based typing. Beyond this particular receptor, the publication reports: The quantity of clinical and demographic metadata differed by source and by participant and was supplied without curation.

Samples from volunteer blood donors who had recovered from COVID-19 were contributed by a second Seattle source. Collaborating institutions collected whole blood in K2EDTA tubes following their own protocols. Collaborator samples were shipped for TCRbeta analysis as frozen whole blood, isolated PBMCs, or DNA extracted from either sample type. The immunoSEQ Assay, a bias-controlled multiplex PCR, was used to amplify TCRbeta CDR3 regions from genomic DNA. On the authors' methods: The number of nucleated cells in each sample was estimated from the amplification of reference gene primers within the assay. Sequence reads were collapsed and filtered to measure the absolute abundance of every unique TCRbeta CDR3 rearrangement. For each sample, productive Simpson clonality was calculated as the square root of Simpson's diversity index across productive rearrangements. Entries here come from immuneACCESS through TCRdb and include only in-frame sequences with V and J called. Some clones fail to appear in such tables; in the studies checked, an unresolved V gene covers under half of the shortfall, and the cause of the remainder is unknown. The D gene and trimming were derived from the DNA, and the V and J assignments and clone size from that table. This sample is represented by under 300,000 clones; 84% of them were singletons. The ten largest clones add up to approximately 1.5% of the sample.

Spanning cysteine to phenylalanine, the CDR3 consists of 15 amino acids. Of the read, only the CDR3 DNA is kept; its 45 bases are in frame from base 1. The germline ends are 16 bases apart after V is trimmed by 6 bases and J by 7 bases. Reading the germline V gene gives CDR1 SGHAT and CDR2 FQNNGV. Concerning this clone: This receptor's antigen is unknown. One base away there is no much larger clone; base qualities are not given.

The sample consisted of peripheral blood. Recombination linked TRBV11-2 to TRBJ1-6; TRBD1 is a possible D gene, resting on 5 matching bases. The TCR was taken from a woman between 40 and 55 years old who had recovered from COVID-19. In nucleotides, the sequence is TGTGCCAGCAGGCAATCTAGGGGTCTAAATTCACCCCTCCACTTT. It is translated as CASRQSRGLNSPLHF.